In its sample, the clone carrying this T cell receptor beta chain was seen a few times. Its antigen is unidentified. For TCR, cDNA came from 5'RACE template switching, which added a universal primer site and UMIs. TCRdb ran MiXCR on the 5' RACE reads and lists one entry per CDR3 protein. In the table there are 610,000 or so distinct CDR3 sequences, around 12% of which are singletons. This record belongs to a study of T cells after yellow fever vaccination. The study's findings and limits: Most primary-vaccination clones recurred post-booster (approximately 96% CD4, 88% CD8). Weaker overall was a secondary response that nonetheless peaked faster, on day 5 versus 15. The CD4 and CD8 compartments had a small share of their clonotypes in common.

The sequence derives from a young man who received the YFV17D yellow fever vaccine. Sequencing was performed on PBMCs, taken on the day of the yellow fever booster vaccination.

The CDR3 is CASLGTEDTQYF. Written as DNA, the CDR3 is TGTGCCAGCCTCGGGACAGAAGATACGCAGTATTTT. The rearrangement links TRBV28 to TRBJ2-3; 7 bases align to TRBD1. Trimming removed 8 bases from V and 5 bases from J; junction bases left unmatched: 4. Germline assignment: CDR1 MDHEN and CDR2 SYDVKM. The CDR3 extends over 12 amino acids.